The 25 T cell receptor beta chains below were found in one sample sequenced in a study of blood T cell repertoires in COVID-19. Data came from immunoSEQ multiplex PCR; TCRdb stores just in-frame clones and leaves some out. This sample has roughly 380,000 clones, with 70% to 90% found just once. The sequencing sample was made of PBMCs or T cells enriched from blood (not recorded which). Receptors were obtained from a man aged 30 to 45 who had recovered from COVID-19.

This CDR3 is CAWSYAENQPQHF. CDR3 coding DNA: TGTGCCTGGAGTTATGCGGAGAATCAGCCCCAGCATTTT. The chain employs TRBV30 and TRBJ1-5; D is ambiguous. V was clipped by 2 bases and J by 4 bases, with 9 bases between them. There are 13 residues in the CDR3. Germline lookup yields CDR1 GTSNPN and CDR2 SVGIG (reference sequence). Full variable domain (outside the CDR3, taken from reference TRBV30 and TRBJ1-5): SQTIHQWPATLVQPVGSPLSLECTVEGTSNPNLYWYRQAAGRGLQLLFYSVGIGQISSEVPQNLSASRPQDRQFILSSKKLLLSDSGFYLCAWSYAENQPQHFGDGTRLSIL.

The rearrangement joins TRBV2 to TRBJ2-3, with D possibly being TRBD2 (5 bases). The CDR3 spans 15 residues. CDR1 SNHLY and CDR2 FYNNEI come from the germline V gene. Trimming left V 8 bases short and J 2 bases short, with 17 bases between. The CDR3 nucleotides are TGTGCCAGCTACCCCCCCGGGGAAACCACAGATACGCAGTATTTT. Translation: CASYPPGETTDTQYF.

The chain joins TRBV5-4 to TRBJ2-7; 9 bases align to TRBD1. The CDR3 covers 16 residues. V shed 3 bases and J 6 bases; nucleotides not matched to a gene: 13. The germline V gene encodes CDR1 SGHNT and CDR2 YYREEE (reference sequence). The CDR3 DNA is TGTGCCAGCAGCTCACCTACAGGGGGCCAGTATGCCGAGCAGTACTTC. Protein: CASSSPTGGQYAEQYF. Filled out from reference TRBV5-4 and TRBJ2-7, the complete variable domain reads ETGVTQSPTHLIKTRGQQVTLRCSSQSGHNTVSWYQQALGQGPQFIFQYYREEENGRGNFPPRFSGLQFPNYSSELNVNALELDDSALYLCASSSPTGGQYAEQYFGPGTRLTVT.

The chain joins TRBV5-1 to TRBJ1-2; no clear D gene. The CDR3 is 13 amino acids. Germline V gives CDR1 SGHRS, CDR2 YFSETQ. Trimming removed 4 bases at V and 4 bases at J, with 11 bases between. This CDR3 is CASSPEGRYGYTF. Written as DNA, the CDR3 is TGCGCCAGCAGCCCGGAGGGCCGCTATGGCTACACCTTC.

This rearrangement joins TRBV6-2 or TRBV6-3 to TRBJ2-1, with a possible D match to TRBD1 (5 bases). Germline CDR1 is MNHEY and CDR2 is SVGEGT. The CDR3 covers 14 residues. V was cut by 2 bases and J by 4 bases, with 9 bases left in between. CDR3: CASSYGAGYNEQFF. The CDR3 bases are TGTGCCAGCAGTTACGGAGCAGGGTACAATGAGCAGTTCTTC.

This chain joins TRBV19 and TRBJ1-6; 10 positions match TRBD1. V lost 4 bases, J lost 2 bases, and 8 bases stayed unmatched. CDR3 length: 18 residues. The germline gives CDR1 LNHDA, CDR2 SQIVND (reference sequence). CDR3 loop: CASSTNRDRGPYNSPLHF. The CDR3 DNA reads TGTGCCAGTAGTACAAACCGGGACAGGGGACCCTATAATTCACCCCTCCACTTT.

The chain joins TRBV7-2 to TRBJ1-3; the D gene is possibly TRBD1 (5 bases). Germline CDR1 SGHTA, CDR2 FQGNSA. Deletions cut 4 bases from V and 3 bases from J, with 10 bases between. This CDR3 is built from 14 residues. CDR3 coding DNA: TGTGCCAGCAGCTCCCAGGGTATTGGAAACACCATATATTTT. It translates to CASSSQGIGNTIYF.

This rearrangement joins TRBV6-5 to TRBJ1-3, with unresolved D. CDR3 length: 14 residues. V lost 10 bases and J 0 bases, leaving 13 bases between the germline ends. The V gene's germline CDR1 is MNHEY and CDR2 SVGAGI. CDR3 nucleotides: TGTGCCACCAAACCCAGTTTCTCTGGAAACACCATATATTTT. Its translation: CATKPSFSGNTIYF.

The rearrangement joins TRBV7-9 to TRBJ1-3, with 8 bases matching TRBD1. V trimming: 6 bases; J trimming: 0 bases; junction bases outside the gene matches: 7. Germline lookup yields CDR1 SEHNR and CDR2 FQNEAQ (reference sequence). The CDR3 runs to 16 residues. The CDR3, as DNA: TGTGCCAGCAGATCCGGGACAGGCAACTCTGGAAACACCATATATTTT. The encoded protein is CASRSGTGNSGNTIYF.

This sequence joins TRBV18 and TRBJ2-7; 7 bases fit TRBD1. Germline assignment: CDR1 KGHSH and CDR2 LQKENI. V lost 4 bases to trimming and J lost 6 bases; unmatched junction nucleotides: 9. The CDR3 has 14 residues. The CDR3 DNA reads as TGTGCCAGCTCACGGGGACAGCCCCTTCCCGAGCAGTACTTC. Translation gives CASSRGQPLPEQYF.

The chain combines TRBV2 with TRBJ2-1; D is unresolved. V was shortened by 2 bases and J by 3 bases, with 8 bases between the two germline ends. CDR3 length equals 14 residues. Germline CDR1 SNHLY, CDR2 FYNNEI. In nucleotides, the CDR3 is TGTGCCAGCAGTGAAAATCTCCTCTACAATGAGCAGTTCTTC. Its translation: CASSENLLYNEQFF.

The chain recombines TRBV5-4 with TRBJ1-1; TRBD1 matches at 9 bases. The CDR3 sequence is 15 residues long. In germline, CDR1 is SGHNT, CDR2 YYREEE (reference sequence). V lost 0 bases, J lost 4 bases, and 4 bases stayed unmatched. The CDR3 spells CASSLEGQGTTEAFF. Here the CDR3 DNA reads TGTGCCAGCAGCTTGGAAGGACAGGGGACCACTGAAGCTTTCTTT.

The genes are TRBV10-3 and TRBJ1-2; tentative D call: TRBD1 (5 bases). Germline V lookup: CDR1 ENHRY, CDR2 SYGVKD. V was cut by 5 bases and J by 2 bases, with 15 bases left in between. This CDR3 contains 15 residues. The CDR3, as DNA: TGTGCCATCAGTTCCTCCCAGACAGTCAACTATGGCTACACCTTC. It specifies CAISSSQTVNYGYTF.

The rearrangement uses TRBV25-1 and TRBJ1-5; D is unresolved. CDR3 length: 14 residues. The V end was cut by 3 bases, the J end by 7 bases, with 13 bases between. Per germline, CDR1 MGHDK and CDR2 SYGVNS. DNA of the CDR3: TGTGCCAGCAGTGAGAGCGGCTCGGGGCAGCCCCAGCATTTT. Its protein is CASSESGSGQPQHF. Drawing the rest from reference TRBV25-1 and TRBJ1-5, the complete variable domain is EADIYQTPRYLVIGTGKKITLECSQTMGHDKMYWYQQDPGMELHLIHYSYGVNSTEKGDLSSESTVSRIRTEHFPLTLESARPSHTSQYLCASSESGSGQPQHFGDGTRLSIL.

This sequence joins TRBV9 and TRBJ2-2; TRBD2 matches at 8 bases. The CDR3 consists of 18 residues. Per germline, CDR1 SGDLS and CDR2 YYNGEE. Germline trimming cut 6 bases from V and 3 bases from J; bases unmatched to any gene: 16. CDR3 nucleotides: TGTGCCAGCACCCCGATAGGGCCGGGGGGGCCGGACACCGGGGAGCTGTTTTTT. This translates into CASTPIGPGGPDTGELFF.

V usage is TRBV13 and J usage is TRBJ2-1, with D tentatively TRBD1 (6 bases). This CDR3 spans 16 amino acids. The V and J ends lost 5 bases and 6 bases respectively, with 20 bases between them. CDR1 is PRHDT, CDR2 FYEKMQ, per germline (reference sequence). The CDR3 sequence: CASSTWGLRLGNEQFF. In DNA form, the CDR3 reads TGTGCCAGCAGCACGTGGGGGCTCAGATTGGGCAATGAGCAGTTCTTC.

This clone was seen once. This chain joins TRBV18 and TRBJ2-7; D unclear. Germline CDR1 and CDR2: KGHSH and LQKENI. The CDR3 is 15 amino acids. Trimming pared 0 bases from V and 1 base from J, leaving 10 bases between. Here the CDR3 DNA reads TGTGCCAGCTCACCACCCGGGTTTGGGTCCTACGAGCAGTACTTC. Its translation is CASSPPGFGSYEQYF.

The CDR3 loop reads CASSLGEGIGSNQPQHF. CDR3 nucleotides: TGTGCCAGCAGCTTGGGGGAGGGTATCGGGAGCAATCAGCCCCAGCATTTT. This sequence joins TRBV5-6 and TRBJ1-5; no clear D. CDR1 is SGHDT, CDR2 YYEEEE, per germline. CDR3 size: 17 residues. Trimming left V 0 bases short and J 1 base short, with 14 bases between.

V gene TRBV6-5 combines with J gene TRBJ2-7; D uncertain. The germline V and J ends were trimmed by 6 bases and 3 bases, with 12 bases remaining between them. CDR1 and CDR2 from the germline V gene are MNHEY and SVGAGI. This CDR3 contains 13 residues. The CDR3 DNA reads TGTGCCAGCAGGCCCGGTCCAGGCTACGAGCAGTACTTC. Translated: CASRPGPGYEQYF.

The CDR3 region is CAWKEGAGGYTF. The CDR3 DNA is TGTGCCTGGAAGGAGGGGGCAGGTGGCTACACCTTC. The V call is TRBV30, the J call TRBJ1-2, with TRBD1 matching over 7 bases. Trimming at V came to 4 bases and at J to 7 bases, leaving 6 bases not matched to a gene. The CDR3 has 12 residues. Germline V gene sequence: CDR1 GTSNPN, CDR2 SVGIG (reference sequence).

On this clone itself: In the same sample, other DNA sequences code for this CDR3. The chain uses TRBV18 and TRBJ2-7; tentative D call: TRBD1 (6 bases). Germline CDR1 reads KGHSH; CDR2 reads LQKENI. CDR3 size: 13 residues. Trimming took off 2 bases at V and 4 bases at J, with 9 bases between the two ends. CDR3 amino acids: CASSPVRGYEQYF. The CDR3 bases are TGTGCCAGCTCACCAGTAAGGGGGTACGAGCAGTACTTC.

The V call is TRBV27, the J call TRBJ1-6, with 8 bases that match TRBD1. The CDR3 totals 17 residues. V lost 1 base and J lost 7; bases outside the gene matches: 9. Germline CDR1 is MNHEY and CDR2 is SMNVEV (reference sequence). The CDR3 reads CASSLFSFDRGNSPLHF. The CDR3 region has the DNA TGTGCCAGCAGTTTATTCAGCTTTGACAGGGGAAATTCACCCCTCCACTTT.

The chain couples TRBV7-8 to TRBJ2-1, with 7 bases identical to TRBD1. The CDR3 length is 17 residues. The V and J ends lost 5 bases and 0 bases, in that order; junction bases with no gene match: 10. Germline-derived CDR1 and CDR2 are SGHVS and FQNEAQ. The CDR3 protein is CASSPIGGLSSYNEQFF. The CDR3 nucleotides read TGTGCCAGCAGCCCAATAGGGGGCCTGAGCTCCTACAATGAGCAGTTCTTC.

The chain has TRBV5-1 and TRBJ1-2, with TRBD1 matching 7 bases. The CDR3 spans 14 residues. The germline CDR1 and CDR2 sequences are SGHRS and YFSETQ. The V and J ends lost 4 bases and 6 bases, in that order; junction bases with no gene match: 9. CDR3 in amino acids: CASSPGQRSDGYTF. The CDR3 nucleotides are TGCGCCAGCAGCCCGGGACAGAGGTCAGATGGCTACACCTTC.

The CDR3 DNA reads as TGTGCCAGCAGTCCCGGGACAGGGTACACCCCTGAAGCTTTCTTT. Translating it yields CASSPGTGYTPEAFF. This chain connects TRBV6-5 to TRBJ1-1, with TRBD1 identical over 9 bases. The CDR3 is 15 residues long. The germline CDR1 and CDR2 sequences are MNHEY and SVGAGI. V lost 5 bases to trimming and J lost 6 bases; unmatched junction nucleotides: 10.